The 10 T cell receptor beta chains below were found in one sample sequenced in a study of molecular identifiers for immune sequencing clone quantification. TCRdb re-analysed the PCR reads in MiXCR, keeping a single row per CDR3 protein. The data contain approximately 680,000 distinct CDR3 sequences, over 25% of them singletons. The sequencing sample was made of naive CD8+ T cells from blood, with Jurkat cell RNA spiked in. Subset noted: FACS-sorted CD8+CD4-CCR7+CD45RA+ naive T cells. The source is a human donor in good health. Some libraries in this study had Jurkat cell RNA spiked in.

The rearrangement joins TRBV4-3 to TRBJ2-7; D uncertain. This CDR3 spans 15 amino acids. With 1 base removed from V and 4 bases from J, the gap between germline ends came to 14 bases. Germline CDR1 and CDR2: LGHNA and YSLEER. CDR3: CASSQGTPLGYEQYF. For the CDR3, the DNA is TGCGCCAGCAGCCAAGGAACACCGTTGGGATACGAGCAGTACTTC.

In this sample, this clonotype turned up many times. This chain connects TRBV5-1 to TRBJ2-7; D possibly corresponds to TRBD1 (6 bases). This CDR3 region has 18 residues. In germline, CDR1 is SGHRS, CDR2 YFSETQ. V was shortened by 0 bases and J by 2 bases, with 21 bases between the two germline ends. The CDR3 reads CASSLVAARDNRAYEQYF. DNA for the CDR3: TGCGCCAGCAGCTTGGTTGCCGCCCGGGACAACAGAGCCTACGAGCAGTACTTC.

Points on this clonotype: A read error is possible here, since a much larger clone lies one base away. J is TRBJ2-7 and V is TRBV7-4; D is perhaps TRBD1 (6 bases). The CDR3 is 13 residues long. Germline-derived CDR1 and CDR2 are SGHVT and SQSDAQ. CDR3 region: CTSSDTGYYEQYF. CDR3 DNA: TGTACCAGCAGCGACACAGGGTACTACGAGCAGTACTTC.

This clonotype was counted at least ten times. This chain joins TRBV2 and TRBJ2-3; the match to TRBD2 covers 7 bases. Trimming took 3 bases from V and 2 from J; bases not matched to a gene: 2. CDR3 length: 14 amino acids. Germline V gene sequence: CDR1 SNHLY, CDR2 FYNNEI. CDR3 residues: CASSDGLDTDTQYF. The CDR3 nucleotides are TGTGCCAGCAGTGACGGACTAGACACAGATACGCAGTATTTT.

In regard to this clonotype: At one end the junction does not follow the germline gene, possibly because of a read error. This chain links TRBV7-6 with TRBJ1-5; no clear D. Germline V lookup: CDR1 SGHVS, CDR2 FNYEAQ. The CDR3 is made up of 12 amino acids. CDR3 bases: TGTGCCACTGGTGTCGGCAATCAGCCCCAGCGTTTT. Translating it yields CATGVGNQPQRF.

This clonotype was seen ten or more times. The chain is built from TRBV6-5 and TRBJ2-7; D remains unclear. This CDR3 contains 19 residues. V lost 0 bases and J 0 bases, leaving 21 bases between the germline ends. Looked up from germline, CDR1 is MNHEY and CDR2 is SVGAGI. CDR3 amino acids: CASSYSSLAIGRSSYEQYF. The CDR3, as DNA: TGTGCCAGCAGTTACTCGAGTCTGGCGATTGGGCGAAGCTCCTACGAGCAGTACTTC.

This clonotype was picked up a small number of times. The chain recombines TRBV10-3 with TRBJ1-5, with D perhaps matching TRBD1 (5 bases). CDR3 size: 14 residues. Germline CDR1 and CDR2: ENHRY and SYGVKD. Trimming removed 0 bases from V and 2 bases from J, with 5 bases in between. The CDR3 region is CAISESGGNQPQHF. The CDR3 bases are TGTGCCATCAGTGAGTCAGGGGGCAATCAGCCCCAGCATTTT.

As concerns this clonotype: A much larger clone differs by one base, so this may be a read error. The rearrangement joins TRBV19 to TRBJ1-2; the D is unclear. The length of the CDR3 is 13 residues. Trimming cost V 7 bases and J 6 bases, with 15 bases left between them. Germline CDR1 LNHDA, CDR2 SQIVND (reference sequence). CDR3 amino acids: CASKGQDGDGYTF. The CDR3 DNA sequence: TGTGCCAGTAAAGGGCAAGACGGCGATGGCTACACCTTC.

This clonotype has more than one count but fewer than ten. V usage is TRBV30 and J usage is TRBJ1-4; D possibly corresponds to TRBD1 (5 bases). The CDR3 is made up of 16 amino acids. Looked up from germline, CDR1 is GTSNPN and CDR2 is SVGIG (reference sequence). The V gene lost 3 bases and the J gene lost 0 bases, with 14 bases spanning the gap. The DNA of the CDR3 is TGTGCCTGGAGGACCGAGGGGATTTCAACTAATGAAAAACTGTTTTTT. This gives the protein CAWRTEGISTNEKLFF.

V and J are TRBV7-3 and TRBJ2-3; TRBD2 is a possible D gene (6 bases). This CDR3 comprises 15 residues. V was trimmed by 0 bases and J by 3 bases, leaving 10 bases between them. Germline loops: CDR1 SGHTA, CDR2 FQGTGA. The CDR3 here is CASSLTGSLTDTQYF. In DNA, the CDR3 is TGTGCCAGCAGCTTAACCGGGAGTTTGACAGATACGCAGTATTTT.